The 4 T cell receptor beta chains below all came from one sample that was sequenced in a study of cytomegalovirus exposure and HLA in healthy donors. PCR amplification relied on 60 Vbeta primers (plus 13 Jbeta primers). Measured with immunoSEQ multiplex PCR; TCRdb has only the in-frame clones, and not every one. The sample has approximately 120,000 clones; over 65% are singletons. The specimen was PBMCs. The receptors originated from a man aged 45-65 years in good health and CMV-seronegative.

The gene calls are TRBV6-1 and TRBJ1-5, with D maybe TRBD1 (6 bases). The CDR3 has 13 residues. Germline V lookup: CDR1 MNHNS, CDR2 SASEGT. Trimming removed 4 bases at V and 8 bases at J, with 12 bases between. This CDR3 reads CASSGPQGKPQHF. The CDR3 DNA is TGTGCCAGCAGTGGACCACAGGGTAAGCCCCAGCATTTT.

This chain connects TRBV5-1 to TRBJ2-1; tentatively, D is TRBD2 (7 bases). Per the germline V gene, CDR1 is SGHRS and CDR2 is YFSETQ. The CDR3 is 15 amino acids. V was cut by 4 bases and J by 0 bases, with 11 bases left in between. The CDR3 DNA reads TGCGCCAGCAGCGGCGGGGGCAACTCCTACAATGAGCAGTTCTTC. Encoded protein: CASSGGGNSYNEQFF.

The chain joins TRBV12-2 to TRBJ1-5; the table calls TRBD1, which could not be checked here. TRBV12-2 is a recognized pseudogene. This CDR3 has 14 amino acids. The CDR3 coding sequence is TGTGCAAGTCGCTCCAGGGGGAACAATCAGCCCCAGCATTTT. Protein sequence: CASRSRGNNQPQHF.

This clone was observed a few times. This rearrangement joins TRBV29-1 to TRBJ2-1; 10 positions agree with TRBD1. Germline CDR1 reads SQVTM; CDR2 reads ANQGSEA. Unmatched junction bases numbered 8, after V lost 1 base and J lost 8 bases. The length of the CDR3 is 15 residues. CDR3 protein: CSVEGGDRGRDEQFF. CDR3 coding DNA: TGCAGCGTTGAAGGGGGTGACAGGGGGCGCGATGAGCAGTTCTTC.